Each of the 12 T cell receptor beta chains below was sequenced from the same sample in a study of OX40 agonist ivuxolimab in advanced cancers. Clones were sequenced by immunoSEQ multiplex PCR, and TCRdb holds only the in-frame ones, with some missing. Altogether about 31,000 clones are present, 80% to 90% being singletons, with the ten largest covering 25%. Sequencing was performed on CD4+ or CD8+ T cells sorted from blood, taken in a trial of the OX40 agonist ivuxolimab. The receptors stem from an adult with an advanced solid tumor such as melanoma, head and neck, liver or kidney cancer.

V usage is TRBV18 and J usage is TRBJ1-1; no firm D call. This CDR3 contains 12 residues. V dropped 3 bases and J dropped 1 base, with 3 bases sitting between them. CDR1 is KGHSH and CDR2 is LQKENI in the germline V gene. DNA of the CDR3: TGTGCCAGCTCACCGTCGAACACTGAAGCTTTCTTT. It codes for CASSPSNTEAFF.

V usage is TRBV6-1 and J usage is TRBJ2-3; 8 bases are a match to TRBD2. The CDR3 sequence is 16 residues long. CDR1 is MNHNS and CDR2 is SASEGT in the germline V gene. V trimming: 4 bases; J trimming: 4 bases; junction bases outside the gene matches: 10. The chain's CDR3 is CASSGVATGGADTQYF. In DNA, the CDR3 is TGTGCCAGCAGTGGGGTAGCGACCGGGGGGGCAGATACGCAGTATTTT.

The chain combines TRBV5-1 with TRBJ2-2; D may be TRBD1 or TRBD2 (5 bases each). CDR1 and CDR2 (germline): SGHRS, YFSETQ. V dropped 4 bases and J dropped 5 bases, with 18 bases sitting between them. CDR3 length equals 16 residues. The CDR3 is CASSSLGGSGTGELFF. The CDR3 DNA sequence: TGCGCCAGCAGCAGTCTTGGGGGAAGTGGAACCGGGGAGCTGTTTTTT. Full variable domain (outside the CDR3, taken from reference TRBV5-1 and TRBJ2-2): KAGVTQTPRYLIKTRGQQVTLSCSPISGHRSVSWYQQTPGQGLQFLFEYFSETQRNKGNFPGRFSGRQFSNSRSEMNVSTLELGDSALYLCASSSLGGSGTGELFFGEGSRLTVL.

The rearrangement links TRBV28 to TRBJ1-2, with TRBD1 matching 8 bases. Germline CDR1 MDHEN, CDR2 SYDVKM. The CDR3 length is 16 residues. V dropped 6 bases and J dropped 4; count of bases not matched to a gene: 13. CDR3 coding DNA: TGTGCCAGCAGGCAATCCGGGACAGGCTCGATCTATGGCTACACCTTC. Translated: CASRQSGTGSIYGYTF.

The V and J genes are TRBV7-2 and TRBJ2-7; a weak D match, TRBD1 (6 bases). The V gene lost 6 bases and the J gene lost 1 base, with 16 bases spanning the gap. The germline V gene has CDR1 SGHTA and CDR2 FQGNSA. The CDR3 has 15 amino acids. The CDR3 DNA sequence: TGTGCCAGCAGGCAAGGGGGTTACGGGTCCTACGAGCAGTACTTC. Protein sequence: CASRQGGYGSYEQYF.

CDR3 sequence: CASSLDRVNEQYF. For the CDR3, the DNA is TGTGCCAGCAGCCTAGACAGGGTCAACGAGCAGTACTTC. V is TRBV7-2 and J is TRBJ2-7; 7 nucleotides align to TRBD1. CDR3 size: 13 residues. CDR1 SGHTA and CDR2 FQGNSA come from the germline V gene. Trimming at V came to 5 bases and at J to 5 bases, leaving 6 bases not matched to a gene.

The chain employs TRBV7-9 and TRBJ2-1; TRBD1 aligns across 8 bases. V shed 5 bases, J shed 0 bases, and the junction held 3 bases outside the gene matches. Germline CDR1 is SEHNR and CDR2 is FQNEAQ (reference sequence). The CDR3 loop spans 15 amino acids. CDR3 DNA: TGTGCCAGCAGCAAAGGACAGGGCTCCTACAATGAGCAGTTCTTC. It yields the protein CASSKGQGSYNEQFF.

This chain joins TRBV19 and TRBJ2-5; no definite D call. The V end was cut by 4 bases, the J end by 0 bases, with 12 bases between. This CDR3 comprises 15 residues. Per germline, CDR1 LNHDA and CDR2 SQIVND (reference sequence). The CDR3 loop is CASSTSTGYQETQYF. CDR3 sequence (DNA): TGTGCCAGTAGTACGTCGACCGGGTACCAAGAGACCCAGTACTTC.

V gene TRBV29-1 combines with J gene TRBJ1-1; D not certain. The CDR3 length is 14 residues. CDR1 is SQVTM and CDR2 is ANQGSEA in the germline V gene. V was trimmed by 2 bases and J by 1 base, leaving 11 bases between them. The CDR3 spells CSVEFRAGNTEAFF. In DNA form, the CDR3 reads TGCAGCGTTGAATTTAGGGCGGGGAACACTGAAGCTTTCTTT.

This chain links TRBV28 with TRBJ1-4, with 12 nucleotides matching TRBD1. Per germline, CDR1 MDHEN and CDR2 SYDVKM. V shed 4 bases and J 8 bases; nucleotides not matched to a gene: 11. The CDR3 totals 17 residues. For the CDR3, the DNA is TGTGCCAGCAGTTCGGTCCCGGGACAGGGGGCAGGGGAAAAACTGTTTTTT. Translated: CASSSVPGQGAGEKLFF.

V and J are TRBV12-5 and TRBJ1-1; 9 bases are shared with TRBD1. Germline values: CDR1 LGHNT, CDR2 FRNRAP. The CDR3 runs 18 residues. The junction had 13 bases not matched to a gene; V was cut back by 4 bases and J by 1 base. As DNA, the CDR3 is TGTGCTAGTGGTTGGTCCACCCCAACAGGGGGCAGGAACACTGAAGCTTTCTTT. Translating it yields CASGWSTPTGGRNTEAFF.

The V and J genes are TRBV6-4 and TRBJ2-3; D uncertain. The CDR3 consists of 13 residues. The V end lost 4 bases, the J end lost 6 bases, and 11 bases lay between the germline ends. Germline V lookup: CDR1 MRHNA, CDR2 SNTAGT. The CDR3 coding sequence is TGTGCCAGCAGTGGGTCCTCGTTGGATACGCAGTATTTT. It codes for CASSGSSLDTQYF.